This T cell receptor beta chain was recovered during a study of blood T cell repertoires in COVID-19. Across the study: In each case, the material was cDNA or gDNA derived from T cells, B-cell-depleted T cells, or PBMCs.

This clone was seen only once. Per the authors' pipeline: Nucleated cell number was recorded as an estimate derived from reference gene primer amplification. This table comes from immunoSEQ multiplex PCR, and its TCRdb copy is limited to in-frame clones, with some not included. D and trimming come from the DNA, and the V and J calls and clone size come from that table. The table has 200,000 or so clones, 70% to 90% seen once. The V end lost 2 bases, the J end lost 15 bases, and 8 bases lay between the germline ends. The CDR3 contains 11 residues. Germline-derived CDR1 and CDR2 are SNHLY and FYNNEI. The genes are TRBV2 and TRBJ1-6; D remains unclear. This TCR was recovered from a man aged 50-60 years with acute or convalescent COVID-19. The source material was peripheral blood. CDR3 sequence reads: CASSESGHLHF. The CDR3 DNA is TGTGCCAGCAGTGAAAGTGGGCACCTCCACTTT.